Listed here are 30 T cell receptor beta chains from one sample, sequenced in a study of shared clonotypes between healthy human individuals. Produced via immunoSEQ multiplex PCR; TCRdb's table is partial and in-frame only. Of roughly 500,000 clones in the sample, about 96% were seen once. The sample comprised naive CD4+ T cells sorted from blood. The subset denotes: CD45RA+ positively selected. All receptors derive from a woman between 25 and 40 years old in good health.

The J gene is TRBJ2-7, the V gene TRBV29-1, with 9 bases identical to TRBD2. The junction had 11 bases not matched to a gene; V was cut back by 8 bases and J by 0 bases. Germline values: CDR1 SQVTM, CDR2 ANQGSEA. The CDR3 has 15 amino acids. The CDR3 DNA follows: TGCAGCTATACCCTACTAGCGGGCGGCTCCTACGAGCAGTACTTC. As protein: CSYTLLAGGSYEQYF.

The V and J genes are TRBV19 and TRBJ2-1, with a tentative D call TRBD1 (5 bases). The CDR3 totals 15 residues. Germline V gene data show CDR1 as LNHDA and CDR2 as SQIVND (reference sequence). V was cut by 4 bases and J by 0 bases, with 10 bases left in between. The CDR3 DNA reads TGTGCCAGTAGTAGGGGCGGCTACTCCTACAATGAGCAGTTCTTC. It is translated as CASSRGGYSYNEQFF.

The chain uses TRBV29-1 and TRBJ1-2; a possible D gene is TRBD1 (5 bases). V was cut by 6 bases and J by 4 bases, with 9 bases left in between. Germline assignment: CDR1 SQVTM and CDR2 ANQGSEA. This CDR3 has 11 amino acids. The CDR3 loop is CSVRGTYGYTF. The CDR3 DNA follows: TGCAGCGTAAGGGGAACCTATGGCTACACCTTC. The complete variable domain, with remaining parts taken from reference TRBV29-1 and TRBJ1-2, reads SAVISQKPSRDICQRGTSLTIQCQVDSQVTMMFWYRQQPGQSLTLIATANQGSEATYESGFVIDKFPISRPNLTFSTLTVSNMSPEDSSIYLCSVRGTYGYTFGSGTRLTVV.

The CDR3 region is CASSLFRGEQYF. In DNA form, the CDR3 reads TGCGCCAGCAGCTTGTTTCGGGGCGAGCAGTACTTC. The chain employs TRBV5-1 and TRBJ2-7; tentative D call: TRBD2 (5 bases). The CDR3 runs to 12 residues. The germline gives CDR1 SGHRS, CDR2 YFSETQ. Deletions cut 1 base from V and 6 bases from J, with 8 bases between.

This clone was seen a single time. This chain uses TRBV10-1 with TRBJ1-1, with D possibly matching TRBD1 (6 bases). Germline assignment: CDR1 WNHNN and CDR2 SYGVQD (reference sequence). The V gene lost 8 bases and the J gene lost 1 base, with 20 bases spanning the gap. The CDR3 is 16 amino acids. CDR3 nucleotide sequence: TGCGCCAGCTTGTTGGACAGTTCTGGGGAGAACACTGAAGCTTTCTTT. Translated: CASLLDSSGENTEAFF.

The chain carries TRBV29-1 and TRBJ2-2, with D possibly TRBD2 on 6 matching bases. The CDR3 length is 16 residues. In germline, CDR1 is SQVTM, CDR2 ANQGSEA. V was cut by 5 bases and J by 3 bases, with 19 bases left in between. CDR3 nucleotide sequence: TGCAGCGTTAAGGAGGGACCCCTTCCGGACACCGGGGAGCTGTTTTTT. Amino acids: CSVKEGPLPDTGELFF.

The chain is built from TRBV28 and TRBJ2-2, with a weak D call TRBD1 (7 bases). Trimming removed 3 bases from V and 6 bases from J, with 14 bases in between. Per germline, CDR1 MDHEN and CDR2 SYDVKM. CDR3 length: 15 residues. The CDR3 sequence: CASSFGGGGPGELFF. Here the CDR3 DNA reads TGTGCCAGCAGTTTTGGAGGGGGCGGACCCGGGGAGCTGTTTTTT.

The gene calls are TRBV6-5 and TRBJ1-5; D unclear. The CDR3 totals 13 residues. CDR1 and CDR2 (germline): MNHEY, SVGAGI. V was trimmed by 5 bases and J by 3 bases, leaving 8 bases between them. The CDR3 DNA reads TGTGCCAGCAGTCTTCGGATCAATCAGCCCCAGCATTTT. As protein: CASSLRINQPQHF.

CDR3 residues: CASTGTSTPTGELFF. The CDR3 region has the DNA TGTGCCAGCACCGGGACTAGCACCCCCACCGGGGAGCTGTTTTTT. V and J are TRBV2 and TRBJ2-2; 9 nucleotides line up with TRBD2. Germline CDR1 reads SNHLY; CDR2 reads FYNNEI. The CDR3 consists of 15 residues. V shed 7 bases and J 4 bases; nucleotides not matched to a gene: 7.

This chain connects TRBV5-1 to TRBJ2-1, with TRBD1 as a possible D gene (5 bases). This CDR3 region has 16 residues. V gave up 2 bases and J gave up 4 bases, with 16 bases separating them. Germline CDR1 is SGHRS and CDR2 is YFSETQ. The CDR3 DNA reads as TGCGCCAGCAGCTTAGGGGCCTCTGAACCTTACAATGAGCAGTTCTTC. This codes for CASSLGASEPYNEQFF. The whole variable domain, filled in from reference TRBV5-1 and TRBJ2-1, reads KAGVTQTPRYLIKTRGQQVTLSCSPISGHRSVSWYQQTPGQGLQFLFEYFSETQRNKGNFPGRFSGRQFSNSRSEMNVSTLELGDSALYLCASSLGASEPYNEQFFGPGTRLTVL.

The V call is TRBV4-1, the J call TRBJ1-5; a possible D gene is TRBD1 (5 bases). Germline V gene sequence: CDR1 MGHRA, CDR2 YSYEKL. V was shortened by 4 bases and J by 0 bases, with 22 bases between the two germline ends. The CDR3 is 19 residues long. This chain's CDR3 is CASSRLPETASYSNQPQHF. CDR3 DNA: TGCGCCAGCAGCCGACTTCCCGAGACAGCCTCTTATAGCAATCAGCCCCAGCATTTT.

The rearrangement links TRBV5-1 to TRBJ2-2; TRBD2 matches at 9 bases. Germline values: CDR1 SGHRS, CDR2 YFSETQ. J gave up 7 bases and V 2 bases, and 6 bases lay outside the gene matches. The CDR3 runs 15 residues. The CDR3 region is CASSFSGSEVGELFF. The DNA for the CDR3 is TGCGCCAGCAGCTTTAGCGGGAGTGAGGTCGGGGAGCTGTTTTTT.

The V and J genes are TRBV11-3 and TRBJ1-1; 8 bases agree with TRBD1. V gave up 2 bases and J gave up 6 bases; unmatched junction bases: 2. Germline V gives CDR1 SGHNT, CDR2 YENEEA. This CDR3 is built from 13 residues. The CDR3 DNA reads TGTGCCAGCAGCTTAACAGGGGGATCTGAAGCTTTCTTT. Its protein product is CASSLTGGSEAFF.

The chain employs TRBV18 and TRBJ1-4; possibly TRBD1 for D (5 bases). CDR3 length: 14 residues. V was trimmed by 5 bases and J by 5 bases, leaving 12 bases between them. The germline V gene has CDR1 KGHSH and CDR2 LQKENI. This chain's CDR3 is CASSSGTVNEKLFF. The CDR3 coding sequence is TGTGCCAGCTCATCCGGGACGGTGAATGAAAAACTGTTTTTT.

The chain recombines TRBV6-5 with TRBJ2-1, with 8 bases matching TRBD2. This CDR3 spans 15 amino acids. The V and J ends lost 10 bases and 1 base, in that order; junction bases with no gene match: 9. Germline V gene lookup returns CDR1 MNHEY and CDR2 SVGAGI. The DNA for the CDR3 is TGTGCCACCATTAAGCGGGAGTCATCCTACAATGAGCAGTTCTTC. Its protein is CATIKRESSYNEQFF.

The J gene is TRBJ2-3, the V gene TRBV5-1; 7 bases match TRBD2. V was pared by 0 bases and J by 2 bases, with 12 bases of the junction left unmatched. In germline, CDR1 is SGHRS, CDR2 YFSETQ. This CDR3 has 18 residues. The chain's CDR3 is CASSLEVGGGPLTDTQYF. CDR3 sequence (DNA): TGCGCCAGCAGCTTGGAAGTTGGGGGAGGGCCCCTCACAGATACGCAGTATTTT. The full variable domain, its missing parts supplied by reference TRBV5-1 and TRBJ2-3, is KAGVTQTPRYLIKTRGQQVTLSCSPISGHRSVSWYQQTPGQGLQFLFEYFSETQRNKGNFPGRFSGRQFSNSRSEMNVSTLELGDSALYLCASSLEVGGGPLTDTQYFGPGTRLTVL.

This clone has a single count. The DNA of the CDR3 is TGTGCCAGCAGCTGGACAGGGGCGAAAGAGCAGTACTTC. Translation gives CASSWTGAKEQYF. V is TRBV7-2 and J is TRBJ2-7; TRBD1 agrees at 9 bases. The CDR3 has 13 residues. V shed 4 bases and J 7 bases; nucleotides not matched to a gene: 5. Germline CDR1 SGHTA, CDR2 FQGNSA.

About this clone: The same CDR3 arises from other DNA sequences in this sample as well. The chain links TRBV6-5 to TRBJ2-7, with TRBD1 as a possible D gene (6 bases). Germline V gives CDR1 MNHEY, CDR2 SVGAGI. V dropped 0 bases and J dropped 0 bases, with 6 bases sitting between them. The length of the CDR3 is 14 residues. CDR3 DNA sequence: TGTGCCAGCAGTTACTCCAGGGGCTCCTACGAGCAGTACTTC. It codes for CASSYSRGSYEQYF.

The CDR3 coding sequence is TGCGCCAGCAGCTTGGTGTCCGGAGTGGATACGCAGTATTTT. Translating gives CASSLVSGVDTQYF. This sequence joins TRBV5-1 and TRBJ2-3; D gene uncertain. V shed 0 bases and J shed 6 bases, with 11 bases lying between them. Germline lookup yields CDR1 SGHRS and CDR2 YFSETQ. The CDR3 is 14 amino acids. Using reference TRBV5-1 and TRBJ2-3 for the parts outside the CDR3, the full variable domain is KAGVTQTPRYLIKTRGQQVTLSCSPISGHRSVSWYQQTPGQGLQFLFEYFSETQRNKGNFPGRFSGRQFSNSRSEMNVSTLELGDSALYLCASSLVSGVDTQYFGPGTRLTVL.

This clone was seen once. The V gene is TRBV11-2, the J gene TRBJ2-7; D might be TRBD1 or TRBD2, each matching 7 bases. With 4 bases removed from V and 5 bases from J, the gap between germline ends came to 15 bases. Germline CDR1 and CDR2: SGHAT and FQNNGV. The CDR3 is made up of 14 amino acids. CDR3 coding DNA: TGTGCCAGCAGCTCAAAGACAGGGACTAACGAGCAGTACTTC. This translates into CASSSKTGTNEQYF.

The chain carries TRBV5-1 and TRBJ2-5; 7 bases match TRBD2. J was trimmed by 5 bases and V by 4 bases; bases with no gene match: 8. The CDR3 spans 14 residues. Germline CDR1 is SGHRS and CDR2 is YFSETQ. The CDR3 bases are TGCGCCAGCAGCATGGCGGGGGATTCGGAGACCCAGTACTTC. Translation: CASSMAGDSETQYF.

The genes are TRBV19 and TRBJ1-2, with D perhaps TRBD1 (5 bases). V was clipped by 5 bases and J by 1 base, with 14 bases between them. The CDR3 covers 15 residues. Germline V gives CDR1 LNHDA, CDR2 SQIVND (reference sequence). The DNA of the CDR3 is TGTGCCAGTAGTTCTCGCCGGGGCCTTAACTATGGCTACACCTTC. Protein product: CASSSRRGLNYGYTF. The complete variable domain, with remaining parts taken from reference TRBV19 and TRBJ1-2, reads DGGITQSPKYLFRKEGQNVTLSCEQNLNHDAMYWYRQDPGQGLRLIYYSQIVNDFQKGDIAEGYSVSREKKESFPLTVTSAQKNPTAFYLCASSSRRGLNYGYTFGSGTRLTVV.

The V and J genes are TRBV6-4 and TRBJ2-1; TRBD2 matches 13 bases. V was clipped by 4 bases and J by 1 base; unmatched bases: 7. This CDR3 has 18 residues. Germline CDR1 and CDR2: MRHNA and SNTAGT. CDR3 nucleotide sequence: TGTGCCAGCAGTGCCGCTCGGACTAGCGGGAGTTCCTACAATGAGCAGTTCTTC. Translation gives CASSAARTSGSSYNEQFF.

V gene TRBV20-1 combines with J gene TRBJ2-7; D remains ambiguous. Germline CDR1 and CDR2: DFQATT and SNEGSKA (reference sequence). The CDR3 runs to 11 residues. V was cut by 6 bases and J by 2 bases, with 8 bases left in between. For the CDR3, the DNA is TGCAGTGCACAGTTAACCTACGAGCAGTACTTC. Translating gives CSAQLTYEQYF.

The rearrangement joins TRBV6-1 to TRBJ1-4, with D hard to call. Looked up from germline, CDR1 is MNHNS and CDR2 is SASEGT. V was clipped by 8 bases and J by 10 bases, with 17 bases between them. The CDR3 has 13 residues. As DNA, the CDR3 is TGTGCCAGCCAGACGGCCGGAAAAGTAAAACTGTTTTTT. Its protein is CASQTAGKVKLFF.

The chain uses TRBV18 and TRBJ1-3; D is uncertain. CDR3 length: 16 amino acids. Germline CDR1 KGHSH, CDR2 LQKENI. V was trimmed by 3 bases and J by 0 bases, leaving 12 bases between them. CDR3 coding DNA: TGTGCCAGCTCACCGCTCACAGCCCTCTCTGGAAACACCATATATTTT. Translation gives CASSPLTALSGNTIYF.

The CDR3 DNA is TGTGCCAGCAGTTTATTGGGGGCAGATACGCAGTATTTT. The encoded protein is CASSLLGADTQYF. The chain combines TRBV27 with TRBJ2-3; D might be TRBD1 or TRBD2, each matching 5 bases. The germline gives CDR1 MNHEY, CDR2 SMNVEV (reference sequence). V lost 1 base and J 4 bases, leaving 6 bases between the germline ends. This CDR3 is built from 13 residues.

The chain carries TRBV19 and TRBJ1-5; no firm D call. This CDR3 contains 15 residues. V shed 5 bases and J shed 1 base, with 12 bases lying between them. The germline V gene encodes CDR1 LNHDA and CDR2 SQIVND (reference sequence). The DNA of the CDR3 is TGTGCCAGTAGTGGGCCACAGAGGAGCAATCAGCCCCAGCATTTT. Amino acids: CASSGPQRSNQPQHF. Using reference TRBV19 and TRBJ1-5 for the parts outside the CDR3, the full variable domain is DGGITQSPKYLFRKEGQNVTLSCEQNLNHDAMYWYRQDPGQGLRLIYYSQIVNDFQKGDIAEGYSVSREKKESFPLTVTSAQKNPTAFYLCASSGPQRSNQPQHFGDGTRLSIL.

The genes are TRBV10-2 and TRBJ1-1; D is ambiguous. Germline CDR1 reads WSHSY; CDR2 reads SAAADI. CDR3 length: 15 residues. V gave up 5 bases and J gave up 3 bases, with 16 bases separating them. The CDR3 nucleotides read TGCGCCAGCAGTCGCCGCCCGAATATGGACACTGAAGCTTTCTTT. Its translation is CASSRRPNMDTEAFF.

The chain uses TRBV2 and TRBJ1-5, with TRBD1 identical over 9 bases. The germline V gene encodes CDR1 SNHLY and CDR2 FYNNEI. The CDR3 runs 14 residues. With 5 bases clipped from V and 3 bases from J, the junction kept 2 bases outside the gene matches. Here the CDR3 DNA reads TGTGCCAGCAGTAGGGACAGGGCCAATCAGCCCCAGCATTTT. This gives the protein CASSRDRANQPQHF.